The sequence of this T cell receptor beta chain was determined in a study of graft-versus-host responses after intestinal transplantation. The table came from immunoSEQ multiplex PCR; TCRdb's copy has only in-frame clones and leaves some out. This sample has 40,000 or so clones; 83% occur once, and the top ten carry roughly 4%. The CDR3 loop spans 13 amino acids. The V end lost 2 bases, the J end lost 9 bases, and 11 bases lay between the germline ends. Germline values: CDR1 MNHNS, CDR2 SASEGT. The source is a human patient who received an intestinal transplant, so some T cells may come from the graft donor. The V gene is TRBV6-1, the J gene TRBJ2-1; D uncertain. Material: PBMCs, obtained about 1,000 days after transplant. The CDR3 bases are TGTGCCAGCAGTGAATACGAGCTCACTGAGCAGTTCTTC. Its translation: CASSEYELTEQFF.